Below are 14 T cell receptor beta chains sequenced from a single sample in a study of vaccination and CD4 T cells after COVID-19. Noted treatment: roughly 10-day PBMC culture with coronavirus spike peptide pools or control peptides (ViraFEST assay). The antigens for these receptors are not known. The Oncomine TCR Beta short-read assay was applied to DNA of cultured CD4+ T cells. TCRdb recomputed calls from the PCR reads with MiXCR, one row per CDR3 protein. The repertoire includes around 15,000 distinct CDR3 sequences, 65% to 85% of them detected once, and 9.6% sits in the top ten. This specimen was CD4+ T cells from blood, cultured in vitro, taken after SARS-CoV-2 vaccination. The receptors stem from a human donor who received a COVID-19 vaccine.

The chain is built from TRBV10-3 and TRBJ1-4; perhaps TRBD1 as D (5 bases). The germline gives CDR1 ENHRY, CDR2 SYGVKD. CDR3 length: 14 amino acids. V dropped 0 bases and J dropped 8 bases, with 10 bases sitting between them. This CDR3 reads CAISESGTAEKLFF. CDR3 sequence (DNA): TGTGCCATCAGTGAGTCCGGGACCGCGGAAAAACTGTTTTTT.

The V gene is TRBV6-1, the J gene TRBJ1-5, with TRBD1 matching 8 bases. Germline values: CDR1 MNHNS, CDR2 SASEGT. With 10 bases clipped from V and 2 bases from J, the junction kept 13 bases outside the gene matches. The CDR3 extends over 16 amino acids. The CDR3 region has the DNA TGTGCCACTGCAAACCCGACAGGGGACGGCAATCAGCCCCAGCATTTT. Protein: CATANPTGDGNQPQHF.

This chain links TRBV6-5 with TRBJ1-1; 7 nucleotides align to TRBD1. This CDR3 spans 14 amino acids. The V gene's germline CDR1 is MNHEY and CDR2 SVGAGI. Trimming cost V 2 bases and J 4 bases; bases outside gene matches: 4. Here the CDR3 reads CASSYRGLSTEAFF. The DNA for the CDR3 is TGTGCCAGCAGTTACAGGGGGCTTAGCACTGAAGCTTTCTTT.

The chain employs TRBV12-5 and TRBJ1-1, with 9 positions matching TRBD1. The CDR3 is 15 residues long. Unmatched junction bases numbered 10, after V lost 1 base and J lost 10 bases. CDR1 is LGHNT, CDR2 FRNRAP, per germline. CDR3 residues: CASGLDDRGDFVAFF. The CDR3, as DNA: TGTGCTAGTGGTTTGGATGACAGGGGGGATTTCGTAGCTTTCTTT.

This chain connects TRBV19 to TRBJ1-5; 8 bases line up with TRBD1. Germline CDR1 is LNHDA and CDR2 is SQIVND (reference sequence). The CDR3 totals 19 residues. V was clipped by 0 bases and J by 6 bases; unmatched bases: 16. The CDR3 is CASSIDPSLWQGAGQPQHF. As DNA, the CDR3 is TGTGCCAGTAGTATAGATCCTTCGTTATGGCAGGGGGCCGGTCAGCCCCAGCATTTT.

The V call is TRBV2, the J call TRBJ2-3; 9 positions agree with TRBD1. J was trimmed by 0 bases and V by 7 bases; bases with no gene match: 11. Germline CDR1 SNHLY, CDR2 FYNNEI. The CDR3 covers 17 residues. In DNA form, the CDR3 reads TGTGCCAGCAAAAGGACAGGGGCCGGGAGTAGCACAGATACGCAGTATTTT. This sequence encodes CASKRTGAGSSTDTQYF.

The chain carries TRBV12-3 or TRBV12-4 and TRBJ1-1; TRBD1 aligns across 9 bases. This CDR3 has 15 amino acids. The J segment lost 6 bases and the V segment lost 3 bases, leaving 8 bases of the junction unmatched. CDR3 DNA sequence: TGTGCCAGCAGTTTTTATTGGGGACAGGGCGCTGAAGCTTTCTTT. Translated, it gives CASSFYWGQGAEAFF.

CDR3 nucleotide sequence: TGTGCCAGCAGTCAAGAGGGCCCCCTCCACTTT. Amino acids: CASSQEGPLHF. The chain carries TRBV12-3 or TRBV12-4 and TRBJ1-6; D gene uncertain. The CDR3 length is 11 residues. V was shortened by 5 bases and J by 13 bases, with 9 bases between the two germline ends.

The V and J genes are TRBV20-1 and TRBJ1-2; 7 nucleotides match TRBD1. The CDR3 is made up of 12 amino acids. Germline CDR1 is DFQATT and CDR2 is SNEGSKA (reference sequence). V lost 5 bases to trimming and J lost 6 bases; unmatched junction nucleotides: 6. This chain's CDR3 is CSAPTDRDGYTF. The DNA for the CDR3 is TGCAGTGCTCCTACTGACAGGGATGGCTACACCTTC.

In this sample, this clonotype is medium-sized. This chain connects TRBV19 to TRBJ1-3; the match to TRBD1 covers 7 bases. J gave up 4 bases and V 6 bases, and 9 bases lay outside the gene matches. Per the germline V gene, CDR1 is LNHDA and CDR2 is SQIVND (reference sequence). This CDR3 has 15 residues. This CDR3 is CASRNDRALGNTIYF. For the CDR3, the DNA is TGTGCCAGTAGAAACGACAGGGCGCTCGGAAACACCATATATTTT.

J is TRBJ2-2 and V is TRBV12-3 or TRBV12-4, with TRBD2 identical over 7 bases. The junction had 11 bases not matched to a gene; V was cut back by 5 bases and J by 2 bases. The CDR3 contains 17 residues. The CDR3 protein is CASSPRGGGANTGELFF. The CDR3 DNA is TGTGCCAGCAGTCCAAGGGGCGGGGGAGCAAACACCGGGGAGCTGTTTTTT.

The rearrangement joins TRBV19 to TRBJ2-5, with unresolved D. The CDR3 runs to 13 residues. V lost 4 bases and J 5 bases, leaving 11 bases between the germline ends. CDR1 LNHDA and CDR2 SQIVND come from the germline V gene (reference sequence). CDR3 nucleotides: TGTGCCAGTAGTAACATGGTGAAGGAGACCCAGTACTTC. It is translated as CASSNMVKETQYF.

V and J are TRBV24-1 and TRBJ1-2, with unresolved D. V dropped 4 bases and J dropped 2 bases, with 10 bases sitting between them. This CDR3 is built from 14 residues. The germline gives CDR1 KGHDR, CDR2 SFDVKD. CDR3 nucleotides: TGTGCCACCAGTGACCCGGACGGAAACTATGGCTACACCTTC. This sequence encodes CATSDPDGNYGYTF.

The chain carries TRBV6-1 and TRBJ2-5; D may be TRBD1 (6 bases). V shed 3 bases and J shed 5 bases, with 10 bases lying between them. The V gene's germline CDR1 is MNHNS and CDR2 SASEGT. The CDR3 contains 13 residues. CDR3 in amino acids: CASSDYRDETQYF. The CDR3 DNA is TGTGCCAGCAGTGATTACAGGGATGAGACCCAGTACTTC.